A single sample gave rise to the 10 T cell receptor beta chains below, sequenced in a study of T cell repertoires in cytomegalovirus infection. No antigen is known for these receptors. MiXCR, applied by TCRdb to the reads, yields one record per CDR3 protein. The repertoire has roughly 920,000 distinct CDR3 sequences, approximately 30% of them found once; the top ten carry 13%. Sequenced material: cultured CD8+ T cells from PBMCs, taken from culture after CMV antigen stimulation. The receptor set was obtained from a human donor in good health (CMV status not recorded). Some clones in this sample may be carry-over from other donors' samples.

This clonotype has more than one count but fewer than ten. The V call is TRBV24-1, the J call TRBJ2-1, with 9 bases lining up with TRBD2. Per germline, CDR1 KGHDR and CDR2 SFDVKD. J lost 0 bases, V lost 4 bases, and 12 bases had no gene match. This CDR3 is 19 amino acids long. The CDR3 reads CATSEKGLAVRSSYNEQFF. The CDR3 region has the DNA TGTGCCACCAGTGAGAAGGGACTAGCAGTCAGGAGCTCCTACAATGAGCAGTTCTTC.

Only a few counts were recorded for this clonotype. The J gene is TRBJ1-5, the V gene TRBV28; the D is unclear. Germline CDR1 and CDR2: MDHEN and SYDVKM. Trimming shortened V by 4 bases and J by 4 bases, and 17 bases separated the two germline ends. This CDR3 contains 16 residues. The CDR3 DNA reads as TGTGCCAGCAGTTCCCCGGCCGGTCTAGGGAATCAGCCCCAGCATTTT. The encoded protein is CASSSPAGLGNQPQHF.

This clonotype turned up a few times. The rearrangement uses TRBV12-3 or TRBV12-4 and TRBJ1-3; D uncertain. This CDR3 has 12 amino acids. Deletions cut 7 bases from V and 4 bases from J, with 8 bases between. As DNA, the CDR3 is TGTGCCAGCACCCCGCCCGGAAACACCATATATTTT. Translation: CASTPPGNTIYF.

This chain links TRBV27 with TRBJ2-2, with D perhaps TRBD2 (5 bases). Germline V gene data show CDR1 as MNHEY and CDR2 as SMNVEV (reference sequence). V lost 0 bases, J lost 3 bases, and 11 bases lay in between. This CDR3 is 16 amino acids long. The CDR3 spells CASSLSPGKYTGELFF. Here the CDR3 DNA reads TGTGCCAGCAGTTTATCACCGGGGAAGTACACCGGGGAGCTGTTTTTT.

Concerning this clonotype itself: One junction end does not reproduce the germline sequence, and a read error may be involved. The chain couples TRBV4-2 to TRBJ2-1; TRBD1 matches at 12 bases. Germline assignment: CDR1 LGHNA and CDR2 YNFKEQ. This CDR3 has 18 residues. DNA for the CDR3: TGTGCCAGCAGTCAAGAAGTCCGGGACAGGGGGCTCCACAATGAGCAGTTCTTC. It codes for CASSQEVRDRGLHNEQFF.

There are a few counts of this clonotype. The chain combines TRBV29-1 with TRBJ1-2, with D unresolved. The CDR3 extends over 13 amino acids. Trimming pared 2 bases from V and 0 bases from J, leaving 7 bases between. CDR1 SQVTM and CDR2 ANQGSEA come from the germline V gene. The CDR3 loop reads CSVEPGANYGYTF. CDR3 bases: TGCAGCGTTGAACCCGGGGCTAACTATGGCTACACCTTC.

This clonotype was seen repeatedly, ten times or more. The chain couples TRBV7-9 to TRBJ2-7; 7 positions agree with TRBD1. V dropped 5 bases and J dropped 3; count of bases not matched to a gene: 16. The CDR3 is 17 amino acids. Germline V CDR1 and CDR2: SEHNR, FQNEAQ (reference sequence). The CDR3, as DNA: TGTGCCAGCAGCGACGGACAGGCCCTTTCCGCGGGCTACGAGCAGTACTTC. This gives the protein CASSDGQALSAGYEQYF.

This clonotype was counted at least ten times. The genes are TRBV7-2 and TRBJ2-5; 11 nucleotides agree with TRBD2. V shed 3 bases, J shed 2 bases, and the junction held 8 bases outside the gene matches. This CDR3 spans 17 amino acids. Germline CDR1 and CDR2: SGHTA and FQGNSA. DNA of the CDR3: TGTGCCAGCAGCTTGGGGATTAGCGGGGGGGGACAAGAGACCCAGTACTTC. Translating gives CASSLGISGGGQETQYF.

The chain combines TRBV5-8 with TRBJ1-1; maybe TRBD1 (6 bases). CDR1 and CDR2 (germline): SGHTS, YDEGEE. V was shortened by 6 bases and J by 8 bases, with 17 bases between the two germline ends. This CDR3 has 13 residues. CDR3 region: CASNYPGHMEAFF. The CDR3 coding sequence is TGTGCCAGCAACTATCCGGGACACATGGAAGCTTTCTTT.

This clonotype was seen only a few times. The chain is built from TRBV18 and TRBJ1-1, with D possibly TRBD1 on 5 matching bases. V lost 2 bases and J lost 10, with 17 bases in between. CDR1 KGHSH and CDR2 LQKENI come from the germline V gene. The CDR3 contains 14 residues. CDR3 residues: CASSPEVDSPGAFF. DNA for the CDR3: TGTGCCAGCTCACCAGAAGTCGACAGCCCAGGAGCTTTCTTT.